Below, 3 T cell receptor beta chains from the same sample are listed, as sequenced in a study of beta chain features in type 1 diabetes. Of the isolated RNA, all was reverse transcribed, and so the sequenced material was expressed TCRB transcripts. Assay: immunoSEQ multiplex PCR; the TCRdb copy retains only in-frame clones and omits some. The sample contains some 150,000 clones, around 51% of which appear only once. The sequenced sample was Tregs from blood. The source of these receptors is a man younger than 30 in good health.

The rearrangement links TRBV6-5 to TRBJ1-1; TRBD1 is a possible D gene (5 bases). V lost 0 bases, J lost 1 base, and 6 bases lay in between. CDR3 length equals 14 residues. Per the germline V gene, CDR1 is MNHEY and CDR2 is SVGAGI. In DNA, the CDR3 is TGTGCCAGCAGTTACTCGGGGGGGAACACTGAAGCTTTCTTT. Protein sequence: CASSYSGGNTEAFF.

The chain carries TRBV5-4 and TRBJ2-5, with TRBD2 matching 7 bases. The CDR3 runs to 14 residues. Germline V gene lookup returns CDR1 SGHNT and CDR2 YYREEE (reference sequence). Germline trimming cut 5 bases from V and 2 bases from J; bases unmatched to any gene: 6. DNA for the CDR3: TGTGCCAGCAGTTCGGGACTACAACAAGAGACCCAGTACTTC. Protein product: CASSSGLQQETQYF. Filled out from reference TRBV5-4 and TRBJ2-5, the complete variable domain reads ETGVTQSPTHLIKTRGQQVTLRCSSQSGHNTVSWYQQALGQGPQFIFQYYREEENGRGNFPPRFSGLQFPNYSSELNVNALELDDSALYLCASSSGLQQETQYFGPGTRLLVL.

The V gene is TRBV10-3, the J gene TRBJ2-1, with TRBD2 matching 11 bases. The CDR3 sequence is 14 residues long. Trimming took 6 bases from V and 7 from J; bases not matched to a gene: 5. The germline CDR1 and CDR2 sequences are ENHRY and SYGVKD. CDR3 protein: CAIRGTSGGNEQFF. The DNA of the CDR3 is TGTGCCATCAGAGGGACTAGCGGAGGGAATGAGCAGTTCTTC.